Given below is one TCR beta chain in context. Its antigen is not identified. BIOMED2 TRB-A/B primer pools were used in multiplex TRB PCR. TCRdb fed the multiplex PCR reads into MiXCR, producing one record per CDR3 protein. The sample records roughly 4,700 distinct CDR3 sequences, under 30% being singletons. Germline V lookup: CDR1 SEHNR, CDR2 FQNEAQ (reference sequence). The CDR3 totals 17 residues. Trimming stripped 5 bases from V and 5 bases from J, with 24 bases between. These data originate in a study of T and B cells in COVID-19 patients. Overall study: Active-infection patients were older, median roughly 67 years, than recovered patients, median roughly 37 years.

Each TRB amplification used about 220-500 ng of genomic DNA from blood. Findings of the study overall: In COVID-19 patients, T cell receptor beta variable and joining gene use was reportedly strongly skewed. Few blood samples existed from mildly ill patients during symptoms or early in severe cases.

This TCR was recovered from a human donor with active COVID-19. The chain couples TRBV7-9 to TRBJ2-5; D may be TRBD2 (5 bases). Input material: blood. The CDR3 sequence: CASSHRGLVGEEETQYF. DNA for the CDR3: TGTGCCAGCAGCCACCGAGGTCTGGTGGGAGAAGAGGAGACCCAGTACTTC.